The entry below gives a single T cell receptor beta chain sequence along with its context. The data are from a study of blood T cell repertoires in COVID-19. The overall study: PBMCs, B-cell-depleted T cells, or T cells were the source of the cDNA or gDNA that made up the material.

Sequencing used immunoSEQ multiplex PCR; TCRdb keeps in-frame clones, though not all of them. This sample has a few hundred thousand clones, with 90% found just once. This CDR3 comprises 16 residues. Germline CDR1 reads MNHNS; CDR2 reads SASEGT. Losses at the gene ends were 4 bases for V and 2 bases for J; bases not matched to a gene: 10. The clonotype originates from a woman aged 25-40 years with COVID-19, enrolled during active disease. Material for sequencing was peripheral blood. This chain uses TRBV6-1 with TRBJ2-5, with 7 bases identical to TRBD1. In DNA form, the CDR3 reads TGTGCCAGCAGTGGATACCCCAGACAGGGACAAGAGACCCAGTACTTC. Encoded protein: CASSGYPRQGQETQYF.